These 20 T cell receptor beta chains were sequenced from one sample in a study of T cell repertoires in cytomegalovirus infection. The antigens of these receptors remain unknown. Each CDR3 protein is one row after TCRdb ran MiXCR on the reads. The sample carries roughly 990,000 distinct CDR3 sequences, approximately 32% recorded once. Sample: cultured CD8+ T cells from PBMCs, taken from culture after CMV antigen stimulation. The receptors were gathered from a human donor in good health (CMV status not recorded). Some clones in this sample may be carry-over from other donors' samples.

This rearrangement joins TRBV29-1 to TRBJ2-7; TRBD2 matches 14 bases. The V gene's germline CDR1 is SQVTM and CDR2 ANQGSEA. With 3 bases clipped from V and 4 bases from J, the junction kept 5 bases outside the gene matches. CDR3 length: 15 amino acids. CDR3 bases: TGCAGCGTTGACAGACGGACTAGCGGGGGGTACGAGCAGTACTTC. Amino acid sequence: CSVDRRTSGGYEQYF.

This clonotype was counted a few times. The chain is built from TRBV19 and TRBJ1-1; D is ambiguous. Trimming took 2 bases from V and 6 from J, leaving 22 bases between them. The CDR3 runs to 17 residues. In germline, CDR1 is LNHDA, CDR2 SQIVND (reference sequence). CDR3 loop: CASSIIFDGLKVPEAFF. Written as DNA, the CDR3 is TGTGCCAGTAGTATAATATTCGATGGCCTCAAAGTCCCTGAAGCTTTCTTT.

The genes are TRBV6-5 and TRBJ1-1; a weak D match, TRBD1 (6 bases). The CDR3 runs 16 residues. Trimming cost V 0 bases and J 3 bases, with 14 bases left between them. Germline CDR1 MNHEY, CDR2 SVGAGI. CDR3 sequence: CASSYSSRGPYTEAFF. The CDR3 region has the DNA TGTGCCAGCAGTTACTCATCACGGGGGCCCTACACTGAAGCTTTCTTT.

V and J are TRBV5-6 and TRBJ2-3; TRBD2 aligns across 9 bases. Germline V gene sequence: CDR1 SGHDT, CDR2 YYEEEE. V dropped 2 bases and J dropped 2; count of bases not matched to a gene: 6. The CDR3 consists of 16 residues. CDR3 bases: TGTGCCAGCAGCTTCCCCTCTAGCGGGGTCACAGATACGCAGTATTTT. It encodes CASSFPSSGVTDTQYF.

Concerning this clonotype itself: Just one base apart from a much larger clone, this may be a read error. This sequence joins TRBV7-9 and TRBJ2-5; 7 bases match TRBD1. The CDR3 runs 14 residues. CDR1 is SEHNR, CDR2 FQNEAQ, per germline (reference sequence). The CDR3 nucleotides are TGTACCAGCAGCCATCGACAGGGACCAGAGACCCAGTACTTC. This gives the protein CTSSHRQGPETQYF.

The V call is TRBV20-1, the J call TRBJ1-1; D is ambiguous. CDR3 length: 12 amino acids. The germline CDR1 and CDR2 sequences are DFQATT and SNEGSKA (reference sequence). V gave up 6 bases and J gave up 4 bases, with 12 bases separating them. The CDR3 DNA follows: TGCAGTGCGCTTTTCGGGAGCACTGAAGCTTTCTTT. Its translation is CSALFGSTEAFF.

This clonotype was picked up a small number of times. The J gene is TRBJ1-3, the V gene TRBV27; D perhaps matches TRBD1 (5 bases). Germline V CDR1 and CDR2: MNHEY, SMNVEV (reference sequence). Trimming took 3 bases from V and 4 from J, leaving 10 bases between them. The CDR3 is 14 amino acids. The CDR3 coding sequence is TGTGCCAGCAGTTTGAGACAGAAAGGAAACACCATATATTTT. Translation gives CASSLRQKGNTIYF.

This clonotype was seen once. CDR3 nucleotides: TGTGCCACCAGTGATTTGGATGGGACAGGGGGGGAGAATATCCAGCATTTT. It codes for CATSDLDGTGGENIQHF. This chain joins TRBV24-1 and TRBJ1-5; 11 bases fit TRBD1. After removal of 0 bases from V and 12 bases from J, the junction contained 12 bases not matched to a gene. This CDR3 region has 17 residues. Germline V lookup: CDR1 KGHDR, CDR2 SFDVKD.

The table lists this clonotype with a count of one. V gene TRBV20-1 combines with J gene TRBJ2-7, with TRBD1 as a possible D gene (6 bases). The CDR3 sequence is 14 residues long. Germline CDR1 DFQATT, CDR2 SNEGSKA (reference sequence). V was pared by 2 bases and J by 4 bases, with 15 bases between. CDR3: CSARPSHRAYEQYV. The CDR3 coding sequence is TGCAGTGCTAGACCCTCCCACAGGGCTTACGAGCAGTACGTC.

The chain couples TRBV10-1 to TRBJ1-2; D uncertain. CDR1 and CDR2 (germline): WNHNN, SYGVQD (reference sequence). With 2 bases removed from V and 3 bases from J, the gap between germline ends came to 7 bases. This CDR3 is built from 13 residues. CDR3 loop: CASSETRYYGYTF. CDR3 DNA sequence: TGCGCCAGCAGTGAGACGAGATACTATGGCTACACCTTC.

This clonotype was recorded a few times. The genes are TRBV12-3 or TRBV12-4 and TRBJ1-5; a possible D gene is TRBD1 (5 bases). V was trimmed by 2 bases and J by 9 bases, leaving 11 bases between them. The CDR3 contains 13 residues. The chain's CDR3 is CASSLPGQGPQHF. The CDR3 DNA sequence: TGTGCCAGCAGTTTACCAGGGCAGGGGCCCCAGCATTTT.

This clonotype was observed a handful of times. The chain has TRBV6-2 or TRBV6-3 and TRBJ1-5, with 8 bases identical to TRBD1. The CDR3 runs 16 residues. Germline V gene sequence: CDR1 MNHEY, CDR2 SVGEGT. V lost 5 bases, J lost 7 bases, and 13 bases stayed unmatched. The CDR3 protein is CASSPPRTGINQPQHF. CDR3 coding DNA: TGTGCCAGCAGTCCCCCCCGGACAGGGATCAACCAGCCCCAGCATTTT.

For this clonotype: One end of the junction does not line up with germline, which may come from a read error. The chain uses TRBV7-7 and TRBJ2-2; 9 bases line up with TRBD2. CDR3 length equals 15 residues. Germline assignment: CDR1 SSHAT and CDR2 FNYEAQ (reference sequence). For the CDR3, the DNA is TGTGCTAGCAGCCCCGGGACTAGCCCTGCCGGGGAGCTGTTTTTT. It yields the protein CASSPGTSPAGELFF.

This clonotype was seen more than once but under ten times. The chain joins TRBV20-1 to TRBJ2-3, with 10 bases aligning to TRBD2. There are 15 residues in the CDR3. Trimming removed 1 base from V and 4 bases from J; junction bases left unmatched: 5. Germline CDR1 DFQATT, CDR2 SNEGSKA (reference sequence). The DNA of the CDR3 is TGCAGTGCTAGAGCCACTAGCGGGGTGGCAGATACGCAGTATTTT. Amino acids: CSARATSGVADTQYF.

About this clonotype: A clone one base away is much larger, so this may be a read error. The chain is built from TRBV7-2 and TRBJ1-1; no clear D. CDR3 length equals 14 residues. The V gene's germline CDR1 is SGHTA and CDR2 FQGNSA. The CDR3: CASGLDPGYTEAFF. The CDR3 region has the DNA TGTGCCAGCGGCTTAGACCCGGGATACACTGAAGCTTTCTTT.

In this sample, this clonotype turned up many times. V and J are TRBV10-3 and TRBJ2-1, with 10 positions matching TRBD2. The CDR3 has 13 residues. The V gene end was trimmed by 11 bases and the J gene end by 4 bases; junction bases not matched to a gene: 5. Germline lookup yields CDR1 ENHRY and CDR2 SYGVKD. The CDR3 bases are TGTGCCTCCGGAGCGGGGGGGTACAATGAGCAGTTCTTC. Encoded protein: CASGAGGYNEQFF.

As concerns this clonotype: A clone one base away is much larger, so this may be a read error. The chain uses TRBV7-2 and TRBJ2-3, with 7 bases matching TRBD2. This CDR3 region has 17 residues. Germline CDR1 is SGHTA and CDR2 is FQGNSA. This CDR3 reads CVSSLFSSGATGDTQYF. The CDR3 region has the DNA TGTGTCAGCAGCTTATTTTCGAGCGGGGCAACCGGGGATACGCAGTATTTT.

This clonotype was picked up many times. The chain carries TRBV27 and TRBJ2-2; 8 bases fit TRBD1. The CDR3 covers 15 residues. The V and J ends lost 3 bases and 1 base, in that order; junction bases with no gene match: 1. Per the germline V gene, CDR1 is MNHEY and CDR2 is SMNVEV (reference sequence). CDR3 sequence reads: CASSFGTGNTGELFF. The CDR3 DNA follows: TGTGCCAGCAGTTTTGGGACAGGGAACACCGGGGAGCTGTTTTTT.

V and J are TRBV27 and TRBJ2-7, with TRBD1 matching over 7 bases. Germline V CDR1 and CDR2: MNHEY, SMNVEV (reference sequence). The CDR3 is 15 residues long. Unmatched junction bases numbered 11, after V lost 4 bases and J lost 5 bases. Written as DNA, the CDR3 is TGTGCCAGCAGTTATTCCCGGGACAGCCAAAACGAGCAGTACTTC. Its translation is CASSYSRDSQNEQYF.

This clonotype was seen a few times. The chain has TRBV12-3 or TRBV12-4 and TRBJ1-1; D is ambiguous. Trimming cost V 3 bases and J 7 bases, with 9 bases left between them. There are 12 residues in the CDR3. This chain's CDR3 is CASSFQRFEAFF. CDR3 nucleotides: TGTGCCAGCAGTTTCCAGAGGTTTGAAGCTTTCTTT.